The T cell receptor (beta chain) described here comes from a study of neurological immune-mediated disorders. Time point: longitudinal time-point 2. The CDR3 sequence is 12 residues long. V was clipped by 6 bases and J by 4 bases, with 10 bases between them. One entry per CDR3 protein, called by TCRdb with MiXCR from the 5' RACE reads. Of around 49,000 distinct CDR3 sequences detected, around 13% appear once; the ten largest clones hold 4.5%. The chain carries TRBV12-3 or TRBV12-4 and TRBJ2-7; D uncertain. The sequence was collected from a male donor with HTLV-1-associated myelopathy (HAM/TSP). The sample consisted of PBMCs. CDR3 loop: CASSITVYEQYF. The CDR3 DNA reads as TGTGCCAGCAGCATAACAGTATACGAGCAGTACTTC.